The entry below describes one T cell receptor beta chain. Its antigen is currently unknown. The sample is drawn from a study of long-term antiretroviral therapy in people with HIV. Study results and caveats: ART was followed by higher diversity that remained below transplant donor controls.

The CDR3 sequence is 15 residues long. V lost 5 bases, J lost 0 bases, and 13 bases lay in between. Germline CDR1 MNHEY, CDR2 SMNVEV (reference sequence). Running of the v3.0 immunoSEQ assay took place at survey level. Clones were read by immunoSEQ multiplex PCR, and TCRdb kept only the in-frame ones, dropping some. The data hold tens of thousands of clones, with roughly 88% observed a single time. The chain employs TRBV27 and TRBJ1-2; no definite D call. The specimen comprised unsorted PBMCs, sampled about 4.1 years after starting antiretroviral therapy. The clonotype was recovered from a man aged 30-40 years with HIV. In DNA form, the CDR3 reads TGTGCCAGCAGTGGGCATCCAGTAGCTAACTATGGCTACACCTTC. This encodes CASSGHPVANYGYTF.